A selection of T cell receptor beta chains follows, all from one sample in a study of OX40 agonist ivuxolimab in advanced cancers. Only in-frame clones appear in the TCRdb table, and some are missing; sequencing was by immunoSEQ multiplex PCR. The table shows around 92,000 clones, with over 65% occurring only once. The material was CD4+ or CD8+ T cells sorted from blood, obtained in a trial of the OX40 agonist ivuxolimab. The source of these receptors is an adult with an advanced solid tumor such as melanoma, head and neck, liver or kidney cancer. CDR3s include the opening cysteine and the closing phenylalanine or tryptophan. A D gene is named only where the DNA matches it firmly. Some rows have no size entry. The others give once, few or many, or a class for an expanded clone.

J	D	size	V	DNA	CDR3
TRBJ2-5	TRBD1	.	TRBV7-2	TGTGCCAGCAGCATACAGGGGAAGGGAGAGACCCAGTACTTC	CASSIQGKGETQYF
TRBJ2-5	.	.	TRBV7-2	TGTGCCAGCAGCCGTCCTGATGTGGGATTGGAGACCCAGTACTTC	CASSRPDVGLETQYF
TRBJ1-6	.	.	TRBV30	TGTGCCTGGAGTGTACCCCCGTCACCCCTCCACTTT	CAWSVPPSPLHF
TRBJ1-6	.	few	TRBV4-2	TGTGCCAGCAGCCAAGTGGGGGGGAATGACGTTAATTCACCCCTCCACTTT	CASSQVGGNDVNSPLHF
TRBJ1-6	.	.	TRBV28	TGTGCCAGCAGTTTAAATCAGGGCAGCAATTCACCCCTCCACTTT	CASSLNQGSNSPLHF
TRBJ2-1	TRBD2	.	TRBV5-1	TGCGCCAGCAGCTTGTTGGTAAGGACTAGCGGGGAGAACTCCTACAATGAGCAGTTCTTC	CASSLLVRTSGENSYNEQFF
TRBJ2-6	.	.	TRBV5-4	TGTGCCAGCAGCTTAGCGAACTCTGGGGCCAACGTCCTGACTTTC	CASSLANSGANVLTF
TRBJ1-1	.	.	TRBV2	TGTGCCAGCAGTCGACAGGAGAACACTGAAGCTTTCTTT	CASSRQENTEAFF
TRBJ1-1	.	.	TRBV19	TGTGCCAGTAGGCCAACAGTGAACACTGAAGCTTTCTTT	CASRPTVNTEAFF
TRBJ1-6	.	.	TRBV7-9	TGTGCCAGCAGCTCCGCGGAACAGTCACCCCTCCACTTT	CASSSAEQSPLHF
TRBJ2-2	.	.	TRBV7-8	TGTGCCAGCAGCCCGAAGATGTCAGGAGCCGGGGAGCTGTTTTTT	CASSPKMSGAGELFF
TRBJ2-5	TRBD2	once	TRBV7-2	TGTGCCAGCAGCCTCCCGGGGGCGGGGGGGCGAGTAGAGACCCAGTACTTC	CASSLPGAGGRVETQYF
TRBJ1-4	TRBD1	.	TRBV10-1	TGCGCCAGCAGTGACCCGGGACAGGGAATTGAAAAACTGTTTTTT	CASSDPGQGIEKLFF
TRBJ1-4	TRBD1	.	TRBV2	TGTGCCAGCAGTCCCGAACAGGGGGCTAATGAAAAACTGTTTTTT	CASSPEQGANEKLFF
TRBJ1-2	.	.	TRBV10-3	TGTGCCATCAGTCTGGGGGGCAGACCCAAAGATAACTATGGCTACACCTTC	CAISLGGRPKDNYGYTF
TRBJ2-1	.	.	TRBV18	TGTGCCAGCTCACCACTAACTATTGACAATGAGCAGTTCTTC	CASSPLTIDNEQFF
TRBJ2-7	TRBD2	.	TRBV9	TGTGCCAGCAGCGAAACTAGCGGGGGACCCTACGAGCAGTACTTC	CASSETSGGPYEQYF
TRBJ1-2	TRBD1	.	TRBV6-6	TGTGCCAGCAGTTACTCGGGGGGACAGGAACTTAGCTACACCTTC	CASSYSGGQELSYTF
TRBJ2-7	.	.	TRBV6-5	TGTGCCAGCAGTGCGGGACCGATCTCCTACGAGCAGTACTTC	CASSAGPISYEQYF
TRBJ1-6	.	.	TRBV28	TGTGCCAGCAGTTTAGGAAATTCACCCCTCCACTTT	CASSLGNSPLHF
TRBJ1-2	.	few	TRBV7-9	TGTGCCAGCAGCTCCGAGATTAACTATGGCTACACCTTC	CASSSEINYGYTF
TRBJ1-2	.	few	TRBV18	TGTGCCAGCTCACCACCGAATGGGGGCATAGGCTACACCTTC	CASSPPNGGIGYTF